These 14 T cell receptor beta chains share one sample of origin, sequenced in a study of massively parallel sequencing of T cell beta chains. TCRdb redid the calling of the 5' RACE reads with MiXCR, one entry per CDR3 protein. Among under 4,500 distinct CDR3 sequences listed, around 41% were seen once. What was sequenced was commercial RNA from peripheral blood pooled from many donors. The receptors derive from a pool of human donors in good health; the sample was commercial RNA pooled from many donors.

This chain links TRBV11-2 with TRBJ2-7, with a tentative D call TRBD1 (5 bases). V was clipped by 5 bases and J by 4 bases, with 9 bases between them. Germline V gives CDR1 SGHAT, CDR2 FQNNGV. This CDR3 has 12 amino acids. Written as DNA, the CDR3 is TGTGCCAGCAGCACACAGGATTACGAGCAGTACTTC. It specifies CASSTQDYEQYF.

This clonotype is deemed medium-sized. The chain has TRBV29-1 and TRBJ1-4; no clear D gene. CDR3 size: 13 residues. Germline lookup yields CDR1 SQVTM and CDR2 ANQGSEA. Trimming shortened V by 3 bases and J by 1 base, and 6 bases separated the two germline ends. DNA of the CDR3: TGCAGCGTTGAGGGCGGAACTAATGAAAAACTGTTTTTT. The encoded protein is CSVEGGTNEKLFF. Full variable domain (remainder filled in from reference TRBV29-1 and TRBJ1-4): SAVISQKPSRDICQRGTSLTIQCQVDSQVTMMFWYRQQPGQSLTLIATANQGSEATYESGFVIDKFPISRPNLTFSTLTVSNMSPEDSSIYLCSVEGGTNEKLFFGSGTQLSVL.

Only one count was recorded for this clonotype. This may arise from a read error, as a much more abundant clone is one base away. The chain recombines TRBV29-1 with TRBJ2-5, with no clear D. Germline V gene sequence: CDR1 SQVTM, CDR2 ANQGSEA. Deletions cut 5 bases from V and 3 bases from J, with 10 bases between. This CDR3 is built from 12 residues. The CDR3 region is CSVLWVEETQYF. The CDR3 DNA is TGCAGCGTTCTCTGGGTAGAAGAGACCCAGTACTTC.

The V call is TRBV25-1, the J call TRBJ2-5; D possibly corresponds to TRBD2 (6 bases). Trimming removed 1 base at V and 5 bases at J, with 14 bases between. The CDR3 is made up of 15 amino acids. The germline V gene has CDR1 MGHDK and CDR2 SYGVNS. This CDR3 reads CASSEFKGGWETQYF. As DNA, the CDR3 is TGTGCCAGCAGTGAATTTAAGGGAGGCTGGGAGACCCAGTACTTC.

The chain is built from TRBV4-2 and TRBJ2-3; D not certain. The CDR3 is 13 amino acids. V was shortened by 1 base and J by 4 bases, with 6 bases between the two germline ends. Per germline, CDR1 LGHNA and CDR2 YNFKEQ. As DNA, the CDR3 is TGTGCCAGCAGCCAAGCTCCGCCAGATACGCAGTATTTT. Amino acids: CASSQAPPDTQYF.

In its sample, this clonotype was seen a few times. The chain links TRBV4-2 to TRBJ2-2, with D tentatively TRBD1 or TRBD2 (5 bases each). This CDR3 has 15 amino acids. Germline CDR1 LGHNA, CDR2 YNFKEQ. V was pared by 4 bases and J by 0 bases, with 9 bases between. The CDR3 sequence: CASSRDPANTGELFF. The CDR3 DNA follows: TGTGCCAGCAGCCGGGACCCCGCGAACACCGGGGAGCTGTTTTTT.

This clonotype has more than one count but fewer than ten. The genes are TRBV28 and TRBJ1-3; no firm D call. CDR1 is MDHEN and CDR2 is SYDVKM in the germline V gene. The CDR3 contains 15 residues. V was pared by 4 bases and J by 0 bases, with 10 bases between. The CDR3 DNA sequence: TGTGCCAGCAGTTCTCAAACATACTCTGGAAACACCATATATTTT. Translating it yields CASSSQTYSGNTIYF.

The CDR3 region has the DNA TGTGCCAGCAGCCAGGGAGAGACCCAGTACTTC. Translating gives CASSQGETQYF. V gene TRBV7-6 combines with J gene TRBJ2-5, with D possibly being TRBD1 (5 bases). The germline gives CDR1 SGHVS, CDR2 FNYEAQ. Trimming shortened V by 5 bases and J by 4 bases, and 5 bases separated the two germline ends. CDR3 length: 11 residues.

Only a few counts were recorded for this clonotype. The chain employs TRBV29-1 and TRBJ1-1; the D is unclear. The V gene lost 5 bases and the J gene lost 1 base, with 8 bases spanning the gap. CDR1 is SQVTM, CDR2 ANQGSEA, per germline. This CDR3 contains 12 residues. The chain's CDR3 is CSVLPRNTEAFF. The CDR3 DNA follows: TGCAGCGTTTTACCCCGGAACACTGAAGCTTTCTTT.

This clonotype came up once. The chain employs TRBV19 and TRBJ1-1; D call uncertain. Germline values: CDR1 LNHDA, CDR2 SQIVND (reference sequence). The ends were cut back, 1 base at V and 11 bases at J, with 14 bases in the middle. This CDR3 spans 13 amino acids. In DNA, the CDR3 is TGTGCCAGTAGTATAGCCCGGTTCGGGTCGGCTTTCTTT. Amino acid sequence: CASSIARFGSAFF.

This chain joins TRBV12-3 or TRBV12-4 and TRBJ1-1, with D uncertain. The ends were cut back, 3 bases at V and 3 bases at J, with 8 bases in the middle. The CDR3 consists of 13 residues. This chain's CDR3 is CASSLARDTEAFF. Written as DNA, the CDR3 is TGTGCCAGCAGTTTGGCACGGGACACTGAAGCTTTCTTT.

This clonotype occurred a few times. The V call is TRBV6-2 or TRBV6-3, the J call TRBJ2-1, with TRBD2 as a possible D gene (6 bases). Germline values: CDR1 MNHEY, CDR2 SVGEGT. The V end lost 2 bases, the J end lost 9 bases, and 11 bases lay between the germline ends. The CDR3 runs to 13 residues. In DNA form, the CDR3 reads TGTGCCAGCAGTTACGAAGGAGCGGGTGAGCAGTTCTTC. It codes for CASSYEGAGEQFF.

CDR3 sequence: CASSPISTDTQYF. The CDR3 nucleotides read TGTGCCAGCAGCCCAATTTCCACAGATACGCAGTATTTT. The V gene is TRBV4-2, the J gene TRBJ2-3; D is unresolved. V was clipped by 4 bases and J by 2 bases, with 7 bases between them. Per the germline V gene, CDR1 is LGHNA and CDR2 is YNFKEQ. This CDR3 region has 13 residues.

This clonotype has more than one count but fewer than ten. The chain has TRBV29-1 and TRBJ2-7; 8 positions agree with TRBD2. The length of the CDR3 is 13 residues. Trimming removed 1 base from V and 4 bases from J; junction bases left unmatched: 3. From germline, CDR1 is SQVTM and CDR2 ANQGSEA. This chain's CDR3 is CSVEAGGNYEQYF. CDR3 nucleotides: TGCAGCGTTGAAGCGGGGGGGAATTACGAGCAGTACTTC.